This note documents a single T cell receptor beta chain sequence. With 60 Vbeta and 13 Jbeta primers, the PCR was carried out. The method was immunoSEQ multiplex PCR; TCRdb's version includes in-frame clones alone and lacks a portion of them. The data show around 190,000 clones, with about 80% seen just once and roughly 3.6% held by the top ten. The sample originates from a study of cytomegalovirus exposure and HLA in healthy donors. The germline V gene has CDR1 MNHNS and CDR2 SASEGT. There are 16 residues in the CDR3. Sequenced sample: PBMCs. The rearrangement joins TRBV6-1 to TRBJ2-5; possible D gene TRBD1, 5 bases. The J call is uncertain, as TRBJ2-7 better fits the DNA end. The source of this sequence is a man between 35 and 55 years old in good health and CMV-seropositive. CDR3 residues: CASSARASGNSYEQYF. The CDR3 DNA sequence: TGTGCCAGCAGTGCCCGAGCCTCAGGGAACTCCTACGAGCAGTACTTC.